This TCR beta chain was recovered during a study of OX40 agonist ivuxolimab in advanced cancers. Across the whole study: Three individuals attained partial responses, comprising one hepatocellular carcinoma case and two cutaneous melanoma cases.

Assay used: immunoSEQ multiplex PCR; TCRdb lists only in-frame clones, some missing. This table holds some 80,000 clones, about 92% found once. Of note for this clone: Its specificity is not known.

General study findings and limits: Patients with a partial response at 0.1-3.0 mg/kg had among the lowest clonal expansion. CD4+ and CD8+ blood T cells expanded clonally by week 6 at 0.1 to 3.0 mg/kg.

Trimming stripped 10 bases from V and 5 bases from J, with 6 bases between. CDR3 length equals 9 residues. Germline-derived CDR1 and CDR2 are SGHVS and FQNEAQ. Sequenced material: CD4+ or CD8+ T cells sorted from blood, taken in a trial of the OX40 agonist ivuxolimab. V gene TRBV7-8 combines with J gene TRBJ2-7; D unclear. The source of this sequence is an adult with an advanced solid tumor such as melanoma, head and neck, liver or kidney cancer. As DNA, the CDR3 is TGTGCCACCGAGGACGAGCAGTACTTC. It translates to CATEDEQYF.